Here is one T cell receptor (beta chain) with its context. TCRdb's copy holds only in-frame clones and misses some; the assay was immunoSEQ multiplex PCR. There are around 250,000 clones in the sample; roughly 85% occur only once, and roughly 5% lies in the top ten. This entry belongs to a study of blood T cell repertoires in COVID-19. Germline V CDR1 and CDR2: WNHNN, SYGVQD (reference sequence). This CDR3 is 17 amino acids long. Trimming cost V 5 bases and J 4 bases; bases outside gene matches: 13. This chain uses TRBV10-1 with TRBJ2-5; 10 nucleotides agree with TRBD1. The sequenced sample was peripheral blood. The sequence was obtained from a man aged 50 to 60 with active or convalescent COVID-19. DNA for the CDR3: TGCGCCAGCAGTTACAATTTTAGGACAGGGGGGGTAGAGACCCAGTACTTC. Its protein product is CASSYNFRTGGVETQYF.